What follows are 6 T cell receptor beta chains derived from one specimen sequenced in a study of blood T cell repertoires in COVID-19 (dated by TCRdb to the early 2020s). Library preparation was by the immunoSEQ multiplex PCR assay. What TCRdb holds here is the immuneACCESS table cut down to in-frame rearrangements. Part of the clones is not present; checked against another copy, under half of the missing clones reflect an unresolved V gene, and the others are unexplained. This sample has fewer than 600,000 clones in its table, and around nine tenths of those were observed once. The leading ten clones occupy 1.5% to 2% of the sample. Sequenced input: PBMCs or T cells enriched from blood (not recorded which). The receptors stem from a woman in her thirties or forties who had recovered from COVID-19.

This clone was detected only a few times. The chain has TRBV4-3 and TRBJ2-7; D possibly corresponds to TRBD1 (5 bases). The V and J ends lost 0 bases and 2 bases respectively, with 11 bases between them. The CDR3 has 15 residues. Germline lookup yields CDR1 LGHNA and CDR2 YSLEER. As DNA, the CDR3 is TGCGCCAGCAGCCAAGATCCTAGACAGCCCTACGAGCAGTACTTC. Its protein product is CASSQDPRQPYEQYF.

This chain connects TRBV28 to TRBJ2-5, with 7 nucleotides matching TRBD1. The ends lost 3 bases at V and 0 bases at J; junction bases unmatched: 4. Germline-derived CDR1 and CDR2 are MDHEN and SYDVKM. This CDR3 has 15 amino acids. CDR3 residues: CASSLVGTDQETQYF. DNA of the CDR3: TGTGCCAGCAGTTTGGTAGGGACAGACCAAGAGACCCAGTACTTC.

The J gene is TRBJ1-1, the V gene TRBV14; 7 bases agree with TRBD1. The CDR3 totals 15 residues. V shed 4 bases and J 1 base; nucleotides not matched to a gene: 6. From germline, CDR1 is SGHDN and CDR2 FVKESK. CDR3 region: CASSPTGATNTEAFF. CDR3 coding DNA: TGTGCCAGCAGCCCCACAGGGGCCACGAACACTGAAGCTTTCTTT.

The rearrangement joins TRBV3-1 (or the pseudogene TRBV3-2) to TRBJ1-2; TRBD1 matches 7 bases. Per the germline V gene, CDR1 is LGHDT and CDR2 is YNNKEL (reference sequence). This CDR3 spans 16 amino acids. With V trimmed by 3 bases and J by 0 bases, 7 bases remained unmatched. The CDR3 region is CASSHGQVPANYGYTF. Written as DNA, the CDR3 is TGTGCCAGCAGCCATGGACAGGTCCCAGCTAACTATGGCTACACCTTC.

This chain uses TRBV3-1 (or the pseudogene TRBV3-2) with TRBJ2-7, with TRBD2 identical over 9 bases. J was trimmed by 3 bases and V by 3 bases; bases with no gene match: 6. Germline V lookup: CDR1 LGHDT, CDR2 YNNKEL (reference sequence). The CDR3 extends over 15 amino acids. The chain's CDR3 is CASSHNSGSSYEQYF. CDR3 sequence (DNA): TGTGCCAGCAGCCACAATAGCGGGAGTAGCTACGAGCAGTACTTC.

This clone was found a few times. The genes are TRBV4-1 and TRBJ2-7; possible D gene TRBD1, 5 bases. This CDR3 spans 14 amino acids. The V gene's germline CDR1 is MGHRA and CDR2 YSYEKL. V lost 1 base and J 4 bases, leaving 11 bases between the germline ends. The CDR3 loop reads CASSQVIGAYEQYF. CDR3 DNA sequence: TGCGCCAGCAGCCAAGTAATTGGGGCGTACGAGCAGTACTTC.